This T cell receptor (beta chain) was observed in a study of blood T cell repertoires in COVID-19. About the study: In each case, the material was cDNA or gDNA derived from T cells, B-cell-depleted T cells, or PBMCs.

As originally analysed: Using reference gene primer amplification, nucleated cell counts were estimated. Clones were sequenced by immunoSEQ multiplex PCR, and TCRdb holds only the in-frame ones, with some missing. For V, J and clone size, that table is used; D and trimming come from the DNA. The sample yields 180,000 or so clones, 70% to 80% seen once. The V gene's germline CDR1 is MDHEN and CDR2 SYDVKM. Trimming cost V 4 bases and J 4 bases; bases outside gene matches: 6. CDR3 length: 14 amino acids. Researchers sorted participants into cohorts using their self-reported clinical history. The origin of this receptor is a man in his 60s who had been exposed to COVID-19. Material for sequencing was PBMCs or T cells enriched from blood (not recorded which). The gene calls are TRBV28 and TRBJ1-2; TRBD1 agrees at 7 bases. As DNA, the CDR3 is TGTGCCAGCAGTTCAGGGGGTTACTTCTATGGCTACACCTTC. This gives the protein CASSSGGYFYGYTF.